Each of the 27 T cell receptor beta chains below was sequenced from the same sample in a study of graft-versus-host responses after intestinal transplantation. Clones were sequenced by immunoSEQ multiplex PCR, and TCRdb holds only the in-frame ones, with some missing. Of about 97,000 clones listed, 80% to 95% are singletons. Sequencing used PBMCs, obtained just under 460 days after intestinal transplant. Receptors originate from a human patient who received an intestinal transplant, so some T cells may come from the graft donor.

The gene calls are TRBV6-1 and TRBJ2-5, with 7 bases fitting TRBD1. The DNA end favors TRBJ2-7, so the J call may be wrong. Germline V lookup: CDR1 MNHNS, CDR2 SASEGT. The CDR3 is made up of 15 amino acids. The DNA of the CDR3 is TGTGCCAGCAGTGAAGGACAGGGTAGCTCCTACGAGCAGTACTTC. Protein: CASSEGQGSSYEQYF.

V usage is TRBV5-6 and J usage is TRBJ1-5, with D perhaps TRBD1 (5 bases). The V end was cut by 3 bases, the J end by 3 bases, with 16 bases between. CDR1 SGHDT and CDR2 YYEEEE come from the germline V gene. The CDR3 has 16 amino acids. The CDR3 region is CASSSSRRGDNQPQHF. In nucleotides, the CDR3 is TGTGCCAGCAGCTCGTCGCGGAGGGGAGACAATCAGCCCCAGCATTTT. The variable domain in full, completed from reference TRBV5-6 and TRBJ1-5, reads DAGVTQSPTHLIKTRGQQVTLRCSPKSGHDTVSWYQQALGQGPQFIFQYYEEEERQRGNFPDRFSGHQFPNYSSELNVNALLLGDSALYLCASSSSRRGDNQPQHFGDGTRLSIL.

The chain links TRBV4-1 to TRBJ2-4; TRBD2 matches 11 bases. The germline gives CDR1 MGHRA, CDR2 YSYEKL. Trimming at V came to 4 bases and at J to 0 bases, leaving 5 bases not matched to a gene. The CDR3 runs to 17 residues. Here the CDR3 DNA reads TGCGCCAGCAGCCGCCCGACTAGCGGGATAGCCAAAAACATTCAGTACTTC. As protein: CASSRPTSGIAKNIQYF.

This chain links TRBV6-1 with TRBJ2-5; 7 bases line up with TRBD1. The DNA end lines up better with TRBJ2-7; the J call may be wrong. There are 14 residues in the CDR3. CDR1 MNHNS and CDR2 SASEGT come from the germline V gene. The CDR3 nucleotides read TGTGCCAGCCTGGACAGGCGTCGCTCCTACGAGCAGTACTTC. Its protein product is CASLDRRRSYEQYF.

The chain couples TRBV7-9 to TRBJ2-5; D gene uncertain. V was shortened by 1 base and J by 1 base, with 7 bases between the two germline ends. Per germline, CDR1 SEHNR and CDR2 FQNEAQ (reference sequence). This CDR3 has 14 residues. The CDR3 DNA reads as TGTGCCAGCAGCTTAGGAACAGTCCAAGAGACCCAGTACTTC. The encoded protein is CASSLGTVQETQYF.

This CDR3 is CASGAEQGSNTGELFF. CDR3 nucleotides: TGTGCCAGCGGGGCTGAACAGGGTTCGAACACCGGGGAGCTGTTTTTT. J is TRBJ2-2 and V is TRBV21-1; the tabulated D call, TRBD1, remains unverified against the DNA. TRBV21-1 is an annotated pseudogene. The CDR3 covers 16 residues.

CDR3 bases: TGTGCCAGCAGTTTATCGAAGTGGGAGACCCAGTACTTC. It is translated as CASSLSKWETQYF. The J gene is TRBJ2-5, the V gene TRBV27; D ambiguous. This CDR3 has 13 amino acids. In germline, CDR1 is MNHEY, CDR2 SMNVEV (reference sequence). V lost 0 bases, J lost 5 bases, and 7 bases lay in between.

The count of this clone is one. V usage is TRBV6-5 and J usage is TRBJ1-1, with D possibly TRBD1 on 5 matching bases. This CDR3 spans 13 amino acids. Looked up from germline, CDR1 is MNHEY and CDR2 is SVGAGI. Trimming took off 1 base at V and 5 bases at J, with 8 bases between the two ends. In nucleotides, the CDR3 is TGTGCCAGCAGTTACTTGGGGGAAACTGAAGCTTTCTTT. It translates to CASSYLGETEAFF.

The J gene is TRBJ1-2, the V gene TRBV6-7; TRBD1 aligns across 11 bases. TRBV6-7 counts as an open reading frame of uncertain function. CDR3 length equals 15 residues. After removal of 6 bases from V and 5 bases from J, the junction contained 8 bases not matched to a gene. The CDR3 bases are TGTGCCAGCAGGCCGGGGGACAGGGGGGGATATGGCTACACCTTC. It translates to CASRPGDRGGYGYTF.

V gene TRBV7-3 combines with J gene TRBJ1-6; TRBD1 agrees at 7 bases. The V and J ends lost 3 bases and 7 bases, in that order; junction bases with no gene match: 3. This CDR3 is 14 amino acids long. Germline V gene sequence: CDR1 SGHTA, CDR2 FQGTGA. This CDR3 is CASSLGQLNSPLHF. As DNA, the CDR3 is TGTGCCAGCAGCTTGGGACAGCTCAATTCACCCCTCCACTTT.

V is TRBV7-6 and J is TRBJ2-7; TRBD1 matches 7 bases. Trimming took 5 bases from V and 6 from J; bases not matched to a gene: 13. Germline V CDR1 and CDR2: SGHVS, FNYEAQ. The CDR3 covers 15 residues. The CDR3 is CASSQVLTGFGEQYF. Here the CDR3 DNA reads TGTGCCAGCAGCCAAGTCCTGACAGGGTTTGGCGAGCAGTACTTC.

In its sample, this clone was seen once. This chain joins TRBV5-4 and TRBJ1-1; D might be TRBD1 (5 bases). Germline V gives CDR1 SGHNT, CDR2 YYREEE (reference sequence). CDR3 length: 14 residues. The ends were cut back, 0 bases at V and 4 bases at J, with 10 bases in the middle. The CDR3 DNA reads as TGTGCCAGCAGCTTGGGACCTGGGGGCACTGAAGCTTTCTTT. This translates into CASSLGPGGTEAFF.

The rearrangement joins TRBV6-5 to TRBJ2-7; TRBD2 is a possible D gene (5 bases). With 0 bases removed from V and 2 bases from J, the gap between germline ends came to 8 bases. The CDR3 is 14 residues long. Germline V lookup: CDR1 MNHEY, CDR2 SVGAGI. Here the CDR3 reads CASSYSTGTYEQYF. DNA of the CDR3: TGTGCCAGCAGTTACTCTACGGGAACCTACGAGCAGTACTTC.

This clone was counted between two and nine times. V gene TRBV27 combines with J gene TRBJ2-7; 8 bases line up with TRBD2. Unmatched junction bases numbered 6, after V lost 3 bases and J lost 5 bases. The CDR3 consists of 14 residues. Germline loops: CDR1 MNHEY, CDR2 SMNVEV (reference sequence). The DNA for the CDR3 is TGTGCCAGCAGTTTGGCGGGGGGAGAGGACGAGCAGTACTTC. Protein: CASSLAGGEDEQYF.

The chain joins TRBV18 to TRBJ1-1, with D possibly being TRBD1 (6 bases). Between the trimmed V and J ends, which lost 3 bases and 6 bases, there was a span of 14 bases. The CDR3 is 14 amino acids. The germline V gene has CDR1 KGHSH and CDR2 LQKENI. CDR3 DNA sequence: TGTGCCAGCTCACCTTCTCAGGGGTGGGCTGAAGCTTTCTTT. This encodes CASSPSQGWAEAFF.

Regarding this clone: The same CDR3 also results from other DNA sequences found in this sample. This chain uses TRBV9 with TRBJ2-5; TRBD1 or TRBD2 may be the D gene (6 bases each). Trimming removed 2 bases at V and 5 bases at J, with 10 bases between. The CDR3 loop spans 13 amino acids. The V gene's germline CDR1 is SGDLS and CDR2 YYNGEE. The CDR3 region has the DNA TGTGCCAGCAGCGTCGGGGGCTTGGAGACCCAGTACTTC. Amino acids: CASSVGGLETQYF.

The CDR3 DNA follows: TGTGCCAGCAGTGAATGGGGGGAAGGAGCTAACTATGGCTACACCTTC. Its protein is CASSEWGEGANYGYTF. The chain recombines TRBV6-1 with TRBJ1-2; perhaps TRBD1 as D (5 bases). V shed 2 bases and J shed 0 bases, with 13 bases lying between them. The germline CDR1 and CDR2 sequences are MNHNS and SASEGT. The CDR3 has 16 amino acids.

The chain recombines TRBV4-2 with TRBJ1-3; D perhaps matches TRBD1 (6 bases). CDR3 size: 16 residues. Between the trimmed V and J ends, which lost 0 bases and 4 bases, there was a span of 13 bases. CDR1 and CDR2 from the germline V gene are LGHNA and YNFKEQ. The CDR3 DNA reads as TGTGCCAGCAGCCAAGATTGGGGGCGTGACGGAAACACCATATATTTT. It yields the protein CASSQDWGRDGNTIYF.

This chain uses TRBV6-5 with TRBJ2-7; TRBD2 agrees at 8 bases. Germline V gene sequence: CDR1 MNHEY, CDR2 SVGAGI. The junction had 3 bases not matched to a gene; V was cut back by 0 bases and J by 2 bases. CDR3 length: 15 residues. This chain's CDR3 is CASSYSTGGPYEQYF. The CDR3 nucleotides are TGTGCCAGCAGTTACTCGACGGGGGGGCCCTACGAGCAGTACTTC.

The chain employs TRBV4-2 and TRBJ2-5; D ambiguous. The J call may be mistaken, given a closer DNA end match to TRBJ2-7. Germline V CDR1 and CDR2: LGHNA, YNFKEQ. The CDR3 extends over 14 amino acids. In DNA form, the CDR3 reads TGTGCCAGCAGCCAAGATCTTGGGGTGTACGAGCAGTACTTC. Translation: CASSQDLGVYEQYF.

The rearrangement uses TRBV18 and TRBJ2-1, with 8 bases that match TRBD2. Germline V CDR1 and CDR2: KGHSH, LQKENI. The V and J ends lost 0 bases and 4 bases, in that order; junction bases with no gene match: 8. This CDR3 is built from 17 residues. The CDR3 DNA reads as TGTGCCAGCTCACCACCGGGGAGCGGGGGCGCATACAATGAGCAGTTCTTC. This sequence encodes CASSPPGSGGAYNEQFF.

The CDR3 nucleotides read TGCAGCGCGACAGGGGGGGCTGAAAAACTGTTTTTT. It is translated as CSATGGAEKLFF. The gene calls are TRBV29-1 and TRBJ1-4; TRBD1 matches at 9 bases. This CDR3 has 12 residues. Germline values: CDR1 SQVTM, CDR2 ANQGSEA. J gave up 7 bases and V 7 bases, and 4 bases lay outside the gene matches. The entire variable domain, with the rest obtained from reference TRBV29-1 and TRBJ1-4, is as follows: SAVISQKPSRDICQRGTSLTIQCQVDSQVTMMFWYRQQPGQSLTLIATANQGSEATYESGFVIDKFPISRPNLTFSTLTVSNMSPEDSSIYLCSATGGAEKLFFGSGTQLSVL.

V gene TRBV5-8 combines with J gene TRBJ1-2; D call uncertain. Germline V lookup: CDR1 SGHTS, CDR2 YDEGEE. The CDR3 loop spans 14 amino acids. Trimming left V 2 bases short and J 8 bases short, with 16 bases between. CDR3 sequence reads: CASSFWFGSPGYTF. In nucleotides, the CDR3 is TGTGCCAGCAGCTTTTGGTTTGGCAGCCCGGGCTACACCTTC. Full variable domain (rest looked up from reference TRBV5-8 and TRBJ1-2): EAGVTQSPTHLIKTRGQQATLRCSPISGHTSVYWYQQALGLGLQFLLWYDEGEERNRGNFPPRFSGRQFPNYSSELNVNALELEDSALYLCASSFWFGSPGYTFGSGTRLTVV.

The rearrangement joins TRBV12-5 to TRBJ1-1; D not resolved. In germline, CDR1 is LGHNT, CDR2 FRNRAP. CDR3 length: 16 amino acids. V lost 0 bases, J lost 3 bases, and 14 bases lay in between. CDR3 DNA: TGTGCTAGTGGTTTGGTAATAACGGGAGGGTACACTGAAGCTTTCTTT. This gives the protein CASGLVITGGYTEAFF. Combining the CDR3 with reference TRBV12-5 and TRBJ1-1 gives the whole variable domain DARVTQTPRHKVTEMGQEVTMRCQPILGHNTVFWYRQTMMQGLELLAYFRNRAPLDDSGMPKDRFSAEMPDATLATLKIQPSEPRDSAVYFCASGLVITGGYTEAFFGQGTRLTVV.

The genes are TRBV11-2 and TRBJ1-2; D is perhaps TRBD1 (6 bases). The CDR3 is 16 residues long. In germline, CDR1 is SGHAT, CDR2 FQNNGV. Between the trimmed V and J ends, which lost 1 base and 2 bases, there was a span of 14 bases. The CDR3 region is CASSLGVQGRNYGYTF. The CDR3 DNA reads TGTGCCAGCAGCTTAGGGGTGCAGGGGCGGAACTATGGCTACACCTTC.

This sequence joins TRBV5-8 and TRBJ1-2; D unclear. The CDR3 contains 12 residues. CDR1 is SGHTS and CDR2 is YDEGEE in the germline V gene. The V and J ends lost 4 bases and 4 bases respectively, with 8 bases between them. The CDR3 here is CASSRDSYGYTF. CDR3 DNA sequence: TGTGCCAGCAGCCGCGATTCCTATGGCTACACCTTC.

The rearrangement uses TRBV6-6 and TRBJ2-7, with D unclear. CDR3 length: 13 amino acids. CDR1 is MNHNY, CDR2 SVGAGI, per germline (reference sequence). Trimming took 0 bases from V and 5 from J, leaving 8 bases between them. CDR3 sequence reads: CASSYSWLNEQYF. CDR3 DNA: TGTGCCAGCAGTTACTCTTGGTTAAACGAGCAGTACTTC.